A single TCR beta chain is shown here with its context. Its antigen is undetermined. A second PCR of 7 to 11 cycles used a sample-barcoded 5' primer and a J-beta primer mix. TCRdb processed the 5' RACE reads anew with MiXCR; each CDR3 protein has one entry. The data show about 780,000 distinct CDR3 sequences, with about 26% seen just once and around 3% held by the top ten. This specimen belongs to a study of blood T cells in healthy people across ages. Findings and limits, study-wide: Conclusively comparing naive with antigen-experienced cells was impossible with unsorted PBMCs. Comparison with aged donors showed that long-lived donors had more naive CD4+ cells and higher diversity.

The CDR3 contains 18 residues. V lost 5 bases and J lost 1; bases outside the gene matches: 10. In addition, the sample was reused for a study of T cells of mothers and their children. That investigation notes: cDNA was synthesized from all extracted RNA at roughly 1.5 ug per reaction. The yield was over 9 million TCR beta CDR3 reads from each mother and around 3.3 million from each child.

Sequenced material: blood. This receptor was obtained from a boy aged 10-17 years in good health. The rearrangement joins TRBV12-3 or TRBV12-4 to TRBJ2-3; TRBD2 matches 12 bases. CDR3 residues: CASSPRSSGGAGTDTQYF. The CDR3 DNA follows: TGTGCCAGCAGTCCCCGTTCTAGCGGGGGGGCGGGCACAGATACGCAGTATTTT.